Described below is a single T cell receptor (beta chain) sequence and its context. The antigen is not known. Without the conserved terminal phenylalanine or tryptophan, this CDR3 likely stems from a read error. TCRdb independently ran MiXCR on the 5' RACE reads; one entry per CDR3 protein. The data show fewer than 500,000 distinct CDR3 sequences, about 24% seen once. This specimen comes from a study of CD8 T cells in ankylosing spondylitis. Regarding the study as a whole: Peripheral blood samples showed relatively rare disease-linked clones, and these clones were CD8+. In ankylosing spondylitis blood, a motif of roughly 8 highly homologous TCR beta variants appeared characteristic. Disease-linked clones reportedly concentrated significantly in matched ankylosing spondylitis synovial fluid.

The CDR3 contains 15 residues. V lost 6 bases and J lost 7, with 16 bases in between. The germline gives CDR1 LGHNA, CDR2 YNFKEQ. Sequenced material: blood, either unsorted or a sorted T cell fraction (not recorded which). This receptor was identified in a male donor with ankylosing spondylitis. This sequence joins TRBV4-2 and TRBJ1-6, with a tentative D call TRBD1 (6 bases). The CDR3 bases are TGTGCCAGCAGTCAGGACGGGGGGCAGAATTCACCCCTCCACTCT. It is translated as CASSQDGGQNSPLHS.